A single sample gave rise to the 8 T cell receptor beta chains below, sequenced in a study of graft-versus-host responses after intestinal transplantation. Sequencing used immunoSEQ multiplex PCR; TCRdb keeps in-frame clones, though not all of them. The table has some 100,000 clones, about nine tenths seen once. No antigen has been identified for these receptors. The source was unstimulated CD8+ T cells sorted from spleen or lymph node cells, collected before intestinal transplant. These receptors all come from a human donor who received an intestinal transplant.

The gene calls are TRBV2 and TRBJ1-6, with D perhaps matching TRBD1 (5 bases). V was clipped by 2 bases and J by 7 bases, with 12 bases between them. Germline loops: CDR1 SNHLY, CDR2 FYNNEI. This CDR3 region has 15 residues. CDR3 residues: CASSENGAGNSPLHF. The CDR3 DNA is TGTGCCAGCAGTGAAAATGGGGCAGGAAATTCACCCCTCCACTTT.

This sequence joins TRBV6-5 and TRBJ2-2; D is uncertain. V was shortened by 2 bases and J by 8 bases, with 9 bases between the two germline ends. From germline, CDR1 is MNHEY and CDR2 SVGAGI. CDR3 length equals 13 residues. DNA of the CDR3: TGTGCCAGCAGTTACGGACCTAGGGGGGAGCTGTTTTTT. Amino acids: CASSYGPRGELFF.

The genes are TRBV4-1 and TRBJ2-7, with 7 nucleotides matching TRBD1. Losses at the gene ends were 0 bases for V and 5 bases for J; bases not matched to a gene: 13. Germline CDR1 MGHRA, CDR2 YSYEKL. The CDR3 contains 17 residues. As DNA, the CDR3 is TGCGCCAGCAGCCAAGATTTTGCCGGGACAGATGACCACGAGCAGTACTTC. Its protein product is CASSQDFAGTDDHEQYF.

This chain connects TRBV2 to TRBJ1-5; D might be TRBD1 (5 bases). The V end lost 9 bases, the J end lost 0 bases, and 15 bases lay between the germline ends. CDR1 is SNHLY and CDR2 is FYNNEI in the germline V gene. The CDR3 sequence is 15 residues long. The CDR3 DNA reads TGTGCCAGTAAATCGACAGCGACTAGCAATCAGCCCCAGCATTTT. It codes for CASKSTATSNQPQHF.

V is TRBV2 and J is TRBJ2-1, with 8 bases lining up with TRBD2. The CDR3 runs to 17 residues. J was trimmed by 7 bases and V by 8 bases; bases with no gene match: 19. CDR1 and CDR2 from the germline V gene are SNHLY and FYNNEI. CDR3 DNA: TGTGCCAGCGACCCCCCGGGACTAGGGGTTTGGAGAAATGAGCAGTTCTTC. This encodes CASDPPGLGVWRNEQFF.

This chain joins TRBV2 and TRBJ2-1, with 9 bases lining up with TRBD2. V gave up 4 bases and J gave up 8 bases; unmatched junction bases: 9. The CDR3 loop spans 15 amino acids. The germline gives CDR1 SNHLY, CDR2 FYNNEI. DNA for the CDR3: TGTGCCAGCAGTGTAGGTAGCGGGGGCGTCGATGAGCAGTTCTTC. Translation: CASSVGSGGVDEQFF. The full variable domain, with the rest looked up from reference TRBV2 and TRBJ2-1, is EPEVTQTPSHQVTQMGQEVILRCVPISNHLYFYWYRQILGQKVEFLVSFYNNEISEKSEIFDDQFSVERPDGSNFTLKIRSTKLEDSAMYFCASSVGSGGVDEQFFGPGTRLTVL.

The chain carries TRBV4-1 and TRBJ2-2; D may be TRBD1 (5 bases). This CDR3 is built from 14 residues. V was trimmed by 2 bases and J by 10 bases, leaving 14 bases between them. CDR1 and CDR2 from the germline V gene are MGHRA and YSYEKL. CDR3 sequence (DNA): TGCGCCAGCAGCCAACAGGGTAAGTGCGAGGAGCTGTTTTTT. Translating gives CASSQQGKCEELFF.

This rearrangement joins TRBV13 to TRBJ2-7; the match to TRBD1 covers 10 bases. This CDR3 has 15 amino acids. V shed 0 bases, J shed 5 bases, and the junction held 4 bases outside the gene matches. From germline, CDR1 is PRHDT and CDR2 FYEKMQ (reference sequence). CDR3 DNA sequence: TGTGCCAGCAGCTTAGGGGGGACAGGGGCGAACGAGCAGTACTTC. Encoded protein: CASSLGGTGANEQYF. The full variable domain, rest sourced from reference TRBV13 and TRBJ2-7, is AAGVIQSPRHLIKEKRETATLKCYPIPRHDTVYWYQQGPGQDPQFLISFYEKMQSDKGSIPDRFSAQQFSDYHSELNMSSLELGDSALYFCASSLGGTGANEQYFGPGTRLTVT.